This TCR beta chain stems from a study of regulatory T cells in long-lasting Graves disease. Whole-study findings and limits: Persistent patients had more shared public clonotypes (around 2,700) than new patients (just over 950). There was favoring of TRBV28, TRBJ1-2 and TRBJ2-5 in persistent disease.

Combining iRepertoire HTBI primers with Arm-PCR of CDR3 regions, the authors built TCR beta libraries. TCRdb redid the calling of the multiplex PCR reads with MiXCR, one entry per CDR3 protein. The sample records 530,000 or so distinct CDR3 sequences, approximately 13% being singletons. Described time point: newly diagnosed GD, antithyroid drugs for less than 3 months. PBMC RNA served as the TCR library source. This CDR3 has 14 residues. V was trimmed by 0 bases and J by 10 bases, leaving 12 bases between them. Per germline, CDR1 WNHNN and CDR2 SYGVQD (reference sequence). This clonotype was seen many times. Its specificity is not known. The sample was also reused in another study, on T cells in Graves' hyperthyroidism and ophthalmopathy. From that paper: Most clonotypes expanded in the thyroid (above 0.001) were also present in blood.

The specimen was peripheral blood mononuclear cells (PBMCs), collected at new diagnosis, from a patient treated with antithyroid drugs. The sequence was obtained from a young man with Graves disease. The chain links TRBV10-1 to TRBJ2-2; D is unresolved. The CDR3 loop reads CASSESLKREELFF. The CDR3 DNA follows: TGCGCCAGCAGTGAGTCTCTGAAAAGAGAGGAGCTGTTTTTT.